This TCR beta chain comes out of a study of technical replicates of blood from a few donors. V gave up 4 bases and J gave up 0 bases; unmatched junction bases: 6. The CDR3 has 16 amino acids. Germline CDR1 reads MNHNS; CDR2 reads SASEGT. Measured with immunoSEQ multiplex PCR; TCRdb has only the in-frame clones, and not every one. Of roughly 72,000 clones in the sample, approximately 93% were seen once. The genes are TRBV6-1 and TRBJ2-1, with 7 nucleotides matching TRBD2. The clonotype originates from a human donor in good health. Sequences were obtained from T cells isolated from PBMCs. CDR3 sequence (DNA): TGTGCCAGCAGTGGGGAGCGGGACCCCTCCTACAATGAGCAGTTCTTC. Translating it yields CASSGERDPSYNEQFF.